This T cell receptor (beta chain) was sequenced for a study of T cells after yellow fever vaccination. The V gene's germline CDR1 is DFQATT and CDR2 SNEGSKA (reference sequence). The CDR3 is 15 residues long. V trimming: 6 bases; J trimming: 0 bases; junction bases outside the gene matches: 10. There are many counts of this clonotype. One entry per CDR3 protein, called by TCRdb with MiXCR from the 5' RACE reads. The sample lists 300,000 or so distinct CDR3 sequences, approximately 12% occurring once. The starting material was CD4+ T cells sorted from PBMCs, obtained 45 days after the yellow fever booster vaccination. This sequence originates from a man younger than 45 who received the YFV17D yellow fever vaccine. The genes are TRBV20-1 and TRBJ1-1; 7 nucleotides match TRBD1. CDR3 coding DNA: TGCAGTGCCGAGACCGGGACAGCTGTGAACACTGAAGCTTTCTTT. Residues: CSAETGTAVNTEAFF.